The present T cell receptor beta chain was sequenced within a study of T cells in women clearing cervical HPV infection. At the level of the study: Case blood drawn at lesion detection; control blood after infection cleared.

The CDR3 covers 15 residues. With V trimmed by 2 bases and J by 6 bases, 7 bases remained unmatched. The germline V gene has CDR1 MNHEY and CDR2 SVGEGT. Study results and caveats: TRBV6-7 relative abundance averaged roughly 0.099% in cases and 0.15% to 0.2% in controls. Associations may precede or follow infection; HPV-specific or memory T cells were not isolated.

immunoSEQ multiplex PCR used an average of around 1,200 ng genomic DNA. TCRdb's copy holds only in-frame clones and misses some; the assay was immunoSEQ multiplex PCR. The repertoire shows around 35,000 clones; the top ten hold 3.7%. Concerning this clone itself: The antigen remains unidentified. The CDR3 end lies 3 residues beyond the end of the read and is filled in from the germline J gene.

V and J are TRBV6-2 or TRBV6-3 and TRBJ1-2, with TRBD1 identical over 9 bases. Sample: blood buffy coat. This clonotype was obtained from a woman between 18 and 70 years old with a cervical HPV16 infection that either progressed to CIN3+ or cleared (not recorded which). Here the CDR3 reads CASSYLGQGNDGYTF. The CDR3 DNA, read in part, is TGTGCCAGCAGTTACCTTGGACAGGGGAACGATGGC.